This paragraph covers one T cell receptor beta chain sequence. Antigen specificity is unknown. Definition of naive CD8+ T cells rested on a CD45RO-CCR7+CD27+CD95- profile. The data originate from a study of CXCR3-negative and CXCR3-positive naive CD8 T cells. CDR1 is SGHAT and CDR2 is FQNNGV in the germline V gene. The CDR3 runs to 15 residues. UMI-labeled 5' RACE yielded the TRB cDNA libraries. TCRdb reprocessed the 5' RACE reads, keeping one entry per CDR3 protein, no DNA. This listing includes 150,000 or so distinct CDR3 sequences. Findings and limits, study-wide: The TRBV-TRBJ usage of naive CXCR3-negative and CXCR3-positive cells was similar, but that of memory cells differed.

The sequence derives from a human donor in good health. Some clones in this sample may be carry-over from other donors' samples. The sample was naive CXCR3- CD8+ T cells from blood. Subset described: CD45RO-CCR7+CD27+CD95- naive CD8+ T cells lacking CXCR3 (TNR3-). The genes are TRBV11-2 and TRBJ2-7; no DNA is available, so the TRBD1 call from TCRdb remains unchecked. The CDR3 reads CASSHGQEFPYEQYF.